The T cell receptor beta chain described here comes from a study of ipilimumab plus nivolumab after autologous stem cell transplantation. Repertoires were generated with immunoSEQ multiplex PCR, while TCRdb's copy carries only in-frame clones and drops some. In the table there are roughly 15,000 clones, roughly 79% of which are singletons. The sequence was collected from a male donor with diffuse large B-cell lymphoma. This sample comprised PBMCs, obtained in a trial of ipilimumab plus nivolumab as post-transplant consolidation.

The CDR3 is CASSSGTSYEQYF. The CDR3, as DNA: TGTGCCAGCAGTAGCGGGACCTCCTACGAGCAGTACTTC. The V and J genes are TRBV27 and TRBJ2-7, with TRBD2 matching over 7 bases. The length of the CDR3 is 13 residues. With 5 bases clipped from V and 0 bases from J, the junction kept 1 base outside the gene matches. CDR1 and CDR2 (germline): MNHEY, SMNVEV (reference sequence).